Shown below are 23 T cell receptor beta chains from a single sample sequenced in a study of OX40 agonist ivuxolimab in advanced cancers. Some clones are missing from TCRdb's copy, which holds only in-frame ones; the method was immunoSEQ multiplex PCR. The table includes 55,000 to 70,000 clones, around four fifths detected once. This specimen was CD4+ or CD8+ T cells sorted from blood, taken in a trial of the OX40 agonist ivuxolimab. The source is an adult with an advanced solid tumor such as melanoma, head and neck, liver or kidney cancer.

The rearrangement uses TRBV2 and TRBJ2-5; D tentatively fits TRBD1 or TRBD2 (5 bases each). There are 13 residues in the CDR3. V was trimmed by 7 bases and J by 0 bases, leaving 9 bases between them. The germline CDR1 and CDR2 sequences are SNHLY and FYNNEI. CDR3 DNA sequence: TGTGCCAGCACGGGGCAGAACCAAGAGACCCAGTACTTC. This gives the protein CASTGQNQETQYF.

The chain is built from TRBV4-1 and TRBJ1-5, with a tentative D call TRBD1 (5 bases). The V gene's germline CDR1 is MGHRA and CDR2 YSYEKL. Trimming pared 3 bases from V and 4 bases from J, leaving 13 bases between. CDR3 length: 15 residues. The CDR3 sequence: CASSQGDRRNQPQHF. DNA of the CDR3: TGCGCCAGCAGCCAGGGCGACAGAAGAAATCAGCCCCAGCATTTT.

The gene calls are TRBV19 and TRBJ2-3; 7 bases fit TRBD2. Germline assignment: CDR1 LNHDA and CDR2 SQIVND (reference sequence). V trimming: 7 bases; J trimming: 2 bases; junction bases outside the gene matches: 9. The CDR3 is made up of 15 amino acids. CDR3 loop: CASKAAGDPTDTQYF. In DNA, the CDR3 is TGTGCCAGTAAAGCGGCGGGGGACCCCACAGATACGCAGTATTTT.

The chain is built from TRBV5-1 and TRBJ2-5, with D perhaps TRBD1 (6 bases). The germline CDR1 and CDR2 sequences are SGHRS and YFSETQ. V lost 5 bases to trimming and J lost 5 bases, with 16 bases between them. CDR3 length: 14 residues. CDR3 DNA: TGCGCCAGCAGTCACCAGGGGCACTCGGAGACCCAGTACTTC. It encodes CASSHQGHSETQYF.

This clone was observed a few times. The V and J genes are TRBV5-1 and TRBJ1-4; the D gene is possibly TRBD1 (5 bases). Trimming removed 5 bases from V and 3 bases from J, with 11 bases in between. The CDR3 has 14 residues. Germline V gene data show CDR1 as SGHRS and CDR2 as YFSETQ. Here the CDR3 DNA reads TGCGCCAGCAGGTCCGGGACCGCTAATGAAAAACTGTTTTTT. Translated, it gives CASRSGTANEKLFF.

In DNA, the CDR3 is TGTGCCAGCAGCCAACTAGCGGGGGGGCCCGGTACGCAGTATTTT. Amino acid sequence: CASSQLAGGPGTQYF. The V and J genes are TRBV5-4 and TRBJ2-3; the match to TRBD2 covers 13 bases. The CDR3 has 15 amino acids. J gave up 8 bases and V 4 bases, and 7 bases lay outside the gene matches. CDR1 is SGHNT and CDR2 is YYREEE in the germline V gene (reference sequence). The full variable domain, completed using reference TRBV5-4 and TRBJ2-3, is ETGVTQSPTHLIKTRGQQVTLRCSSQSGHNTVSWYQQALGQGPQFIFQYYREEENGRGNFPPRFSGLQFPNYSSELNVNALELDDSALYLCASSQLAGGPGTQYFGPGTRLTVL.

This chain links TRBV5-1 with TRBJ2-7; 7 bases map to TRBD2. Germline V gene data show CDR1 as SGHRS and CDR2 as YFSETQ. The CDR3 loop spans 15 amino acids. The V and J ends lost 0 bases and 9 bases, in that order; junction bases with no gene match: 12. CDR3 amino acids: CASSLVVAGRQGQYF. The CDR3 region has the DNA TGCGCCAGCAGCTTGGTGGTAGCGGGTCGGCAGGGGCAGTACTTC.

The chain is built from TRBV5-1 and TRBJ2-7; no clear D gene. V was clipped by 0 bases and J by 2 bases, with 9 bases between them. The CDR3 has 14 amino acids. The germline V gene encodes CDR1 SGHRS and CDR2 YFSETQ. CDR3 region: CASSLEEPAYEQYF. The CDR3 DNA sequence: TGCGCCAGCAGCTTGGAGGAACCTGCCTACGAGCAGTACTTC. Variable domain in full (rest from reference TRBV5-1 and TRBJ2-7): KAGVTQTPRYLIKTRGQQVTLSCSPISGHRSVSWYQQTPGQGLQFLFEYFSETQRNKGNFPGRFSGRQFSNSRSEMNVSTLELGDSALYLCASSLEEPAYEQYFGPGTRLTVT.

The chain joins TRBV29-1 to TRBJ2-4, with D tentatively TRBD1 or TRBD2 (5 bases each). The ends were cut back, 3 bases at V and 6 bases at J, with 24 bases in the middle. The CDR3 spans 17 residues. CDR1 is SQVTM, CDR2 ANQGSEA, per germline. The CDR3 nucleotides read TGCAGCGTTGAGCAGATCCGATATGGGGGTGGGTTAAACATTCAGTACTTC. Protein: CSVEQIRYGGGLNIQYF.

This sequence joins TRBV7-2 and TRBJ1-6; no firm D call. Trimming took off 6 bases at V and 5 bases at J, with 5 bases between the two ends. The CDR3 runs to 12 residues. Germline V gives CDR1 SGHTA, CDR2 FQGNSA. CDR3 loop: CASSPDNSPLHF. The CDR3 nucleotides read TGTGCCAGCAGTCCTGATAATTCACCCCTCCACTTT.

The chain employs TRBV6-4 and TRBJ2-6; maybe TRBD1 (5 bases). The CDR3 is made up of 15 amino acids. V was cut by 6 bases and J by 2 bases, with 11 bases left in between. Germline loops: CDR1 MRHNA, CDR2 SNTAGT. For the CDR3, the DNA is TGTGCCAGCAGCGCCCAGGGAACTGGGGCCAACGTCCTGACTTTC. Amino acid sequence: CASSAQGTGANVLTF.

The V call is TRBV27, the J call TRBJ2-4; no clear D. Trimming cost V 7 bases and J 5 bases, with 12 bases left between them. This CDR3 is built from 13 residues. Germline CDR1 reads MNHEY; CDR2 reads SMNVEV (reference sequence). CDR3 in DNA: TGTGCCAGCAAGGGTGGCTGGCAAAACATTCAGTACTTC. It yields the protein CASKGGWQNIQYF.

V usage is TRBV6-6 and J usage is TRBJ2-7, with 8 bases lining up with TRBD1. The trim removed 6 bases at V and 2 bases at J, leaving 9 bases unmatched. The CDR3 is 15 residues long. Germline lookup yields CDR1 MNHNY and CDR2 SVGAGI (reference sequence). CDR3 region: CASSYRGDIPYEQYF. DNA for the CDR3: TGTGCCAGCAGCTACAGGGGGGATATCCCCTACGAGCAGTACTTC.

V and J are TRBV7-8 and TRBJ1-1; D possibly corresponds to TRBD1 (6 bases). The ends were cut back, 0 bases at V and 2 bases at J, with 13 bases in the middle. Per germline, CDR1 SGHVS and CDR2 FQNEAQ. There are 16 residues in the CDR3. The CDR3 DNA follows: TGTGCCAGCAGCTTAGCCACAGGGCGCCGAAACACTGAAGCTTTCTTT. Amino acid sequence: CASSLATGRRNTEAFF. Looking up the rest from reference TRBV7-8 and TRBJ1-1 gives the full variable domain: GAGVSQSPRYKVAKRGQDVALRCDPISGHVSLFWYQQALGQGPEFLTYFQNEAQLDKSGLPSDRFFAERPEGSVSTLKIQRTQQEDSAVYLCASSLATGRRNTEAFFGQGTRLTVV.

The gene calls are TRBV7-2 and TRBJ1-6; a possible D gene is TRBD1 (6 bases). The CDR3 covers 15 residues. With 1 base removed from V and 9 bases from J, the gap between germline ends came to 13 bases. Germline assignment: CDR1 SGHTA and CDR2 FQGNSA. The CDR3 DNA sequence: TGTGCCAGCAGCTTAGGACCTGAAGGGGGTTCACCCCTCCACTTT. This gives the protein CASSLGPEGGSPLHF. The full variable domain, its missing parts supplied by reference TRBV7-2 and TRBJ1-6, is GAGVSQSPSNKVTEKGKDVELRCDPISGHTALYWYRQSLGQGLEFLIYFQGNSAPDKSGLPSDRFSAERTGGSVSTLTIQRTQQEDSAVYLCASSLGPEGGSPLHFGNGTRLTVT.

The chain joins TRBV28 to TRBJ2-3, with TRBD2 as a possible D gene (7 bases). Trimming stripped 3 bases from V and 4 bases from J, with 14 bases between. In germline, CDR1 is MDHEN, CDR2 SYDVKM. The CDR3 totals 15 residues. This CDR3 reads CASSLRGGRADTQYF. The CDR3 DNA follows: TGTGCCAGCAGTTTGAGGGGGGGCCGGGCAGATACGCAGTATTTT.

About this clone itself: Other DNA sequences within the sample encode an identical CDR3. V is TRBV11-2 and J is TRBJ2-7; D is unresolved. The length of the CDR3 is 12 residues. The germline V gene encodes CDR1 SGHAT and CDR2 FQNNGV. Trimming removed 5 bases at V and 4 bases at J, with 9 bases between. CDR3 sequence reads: CASSLNLYEQYF. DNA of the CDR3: TGTGCCAGCAGCCTTAATTTGTACGAGCAGTACTTC.

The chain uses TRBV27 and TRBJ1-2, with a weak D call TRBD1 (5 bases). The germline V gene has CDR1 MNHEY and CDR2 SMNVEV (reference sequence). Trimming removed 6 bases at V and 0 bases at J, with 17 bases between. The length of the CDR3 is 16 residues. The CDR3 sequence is CASSAAATASNYGYTF. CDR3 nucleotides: TGTGCCAGCAGCGCCGCGGCGACAGCCTCTAACTATGGCTACACCTTC.

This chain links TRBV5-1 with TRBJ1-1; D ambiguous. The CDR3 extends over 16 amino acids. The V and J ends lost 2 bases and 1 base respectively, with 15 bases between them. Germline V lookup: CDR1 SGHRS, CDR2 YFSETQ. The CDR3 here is CASSFSGRGPNTEAFF. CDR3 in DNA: TGCGCCAGCAGCTTCTCTGGTCGTGGACCGAACACTGAAGCTTTCTTT.

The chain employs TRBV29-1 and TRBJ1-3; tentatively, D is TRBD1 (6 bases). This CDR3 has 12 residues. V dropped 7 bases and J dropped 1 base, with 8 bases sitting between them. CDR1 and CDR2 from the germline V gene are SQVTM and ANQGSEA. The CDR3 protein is CSGGTSGNTIYF. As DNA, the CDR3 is TGCAGCGGGGGGACATCTGGAAACACCATATATTTT.

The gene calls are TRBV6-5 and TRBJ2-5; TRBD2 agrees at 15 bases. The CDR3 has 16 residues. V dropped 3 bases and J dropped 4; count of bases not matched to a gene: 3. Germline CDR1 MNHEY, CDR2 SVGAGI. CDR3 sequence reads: CASSYKGLAGGETQYF. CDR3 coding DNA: TGTGCCAGCAGTTATAAGGGACTAGCGGGGGGAGAGACCCAGTACTTC.

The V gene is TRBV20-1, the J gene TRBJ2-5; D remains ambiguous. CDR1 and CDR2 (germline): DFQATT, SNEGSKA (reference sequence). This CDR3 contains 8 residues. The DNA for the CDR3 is TGCAGGGAGGAGACCCAGTACTTC. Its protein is CREETQYF.

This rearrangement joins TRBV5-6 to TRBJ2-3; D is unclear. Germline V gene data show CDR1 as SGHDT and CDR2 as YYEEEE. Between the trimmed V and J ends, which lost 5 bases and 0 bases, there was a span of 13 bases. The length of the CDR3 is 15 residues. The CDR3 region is CASRRTYVSTDTQYF. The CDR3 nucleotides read TGTGCCAGCAGGAGAACCTACGTTAGCACAGATACGCAGTATTTT.